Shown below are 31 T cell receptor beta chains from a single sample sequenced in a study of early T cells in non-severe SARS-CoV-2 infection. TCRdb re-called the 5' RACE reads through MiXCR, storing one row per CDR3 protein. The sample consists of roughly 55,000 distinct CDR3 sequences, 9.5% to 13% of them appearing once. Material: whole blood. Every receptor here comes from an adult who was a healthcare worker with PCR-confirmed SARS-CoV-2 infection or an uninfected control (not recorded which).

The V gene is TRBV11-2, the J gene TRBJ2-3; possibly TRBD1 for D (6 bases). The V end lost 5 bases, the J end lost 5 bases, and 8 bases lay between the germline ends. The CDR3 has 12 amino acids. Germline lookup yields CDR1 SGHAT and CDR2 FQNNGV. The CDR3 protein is CASSPTGDTQYF. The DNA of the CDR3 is TGTGCCAGCAGCCCGACAGGAGATACGCAGTATTTT.

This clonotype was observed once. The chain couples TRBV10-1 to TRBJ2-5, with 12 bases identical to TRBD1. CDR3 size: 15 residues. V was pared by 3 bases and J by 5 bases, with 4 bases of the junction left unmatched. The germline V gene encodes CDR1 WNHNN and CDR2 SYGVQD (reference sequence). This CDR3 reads CASSDTGTGGETQYF. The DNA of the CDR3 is TGCGCCAGCAGTGACACCGGGACAGGGGGCGAGACCCAGTACTTC.

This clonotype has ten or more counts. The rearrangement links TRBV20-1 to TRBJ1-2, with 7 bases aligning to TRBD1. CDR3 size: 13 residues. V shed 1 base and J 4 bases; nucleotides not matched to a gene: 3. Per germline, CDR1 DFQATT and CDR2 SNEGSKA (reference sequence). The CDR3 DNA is TGCAGTGCTAGAGGACAGGGCGGCTATGGCTACACCTTC. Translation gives CSARGQGGYGYTF.

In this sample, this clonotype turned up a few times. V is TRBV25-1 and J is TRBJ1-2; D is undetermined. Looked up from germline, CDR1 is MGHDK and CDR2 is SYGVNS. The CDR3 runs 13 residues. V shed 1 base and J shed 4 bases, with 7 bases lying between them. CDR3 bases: TGTGCCAGCAGTGAATTGGACCGCTATGGCTACACCTTC. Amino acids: CASSELDRYGYTF.

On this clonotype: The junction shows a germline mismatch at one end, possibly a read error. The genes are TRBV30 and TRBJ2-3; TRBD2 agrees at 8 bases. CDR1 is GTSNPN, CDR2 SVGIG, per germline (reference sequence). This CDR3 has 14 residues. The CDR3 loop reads CAWRWSGSRDTQYF. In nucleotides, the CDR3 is TGTGCCTGGAGGTGGAGCGGGAGCAGAGATACGCAGTATTTT.

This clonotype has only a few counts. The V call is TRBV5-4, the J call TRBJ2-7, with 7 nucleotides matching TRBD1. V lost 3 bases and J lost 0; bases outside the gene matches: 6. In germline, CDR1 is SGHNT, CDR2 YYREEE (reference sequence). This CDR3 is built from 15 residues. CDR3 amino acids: CASSYPGQSSYEQYF. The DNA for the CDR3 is TGTGCCAGCAGCTACCCGGGACAGTCCTCCTACGAGCAGTACTTC.

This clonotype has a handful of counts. CDR3 sequence reads: CASSRSGGSTDTQYF. The CDR3 DNA reads TGTGCCAGCAGCCGCAGCGGGGGGAGCACAGATACGCAGTATTTT. This sequence joins TRBV11-2 and TRBJ2-3, with 9 nucleotides matching TRBD2. The germline CDR1 and CDR2 sequences are SGHAT and FQNNGV. With V trimmed by 5 bases and J by 0 bases, 3 bases remained unmatched. CDR3 size: 15 residues.

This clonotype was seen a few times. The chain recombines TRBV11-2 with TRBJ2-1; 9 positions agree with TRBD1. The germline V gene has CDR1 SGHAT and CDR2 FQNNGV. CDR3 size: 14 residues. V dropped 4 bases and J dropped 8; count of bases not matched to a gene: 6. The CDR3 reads CASSSPGQGYEQFF. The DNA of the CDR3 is TGTGCCAGCAGCTCGCCGGGACAGGGCTATGAGCAGTTCTTC.

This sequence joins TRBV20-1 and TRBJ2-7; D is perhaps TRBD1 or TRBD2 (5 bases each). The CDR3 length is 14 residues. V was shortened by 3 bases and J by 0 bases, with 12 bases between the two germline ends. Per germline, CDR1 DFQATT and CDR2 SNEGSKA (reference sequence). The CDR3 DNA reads TGCAGTGCTAGCACGGGGCTGATCTCCTACGAGCAGTACTTC. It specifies CSASTGLISYEQYF.

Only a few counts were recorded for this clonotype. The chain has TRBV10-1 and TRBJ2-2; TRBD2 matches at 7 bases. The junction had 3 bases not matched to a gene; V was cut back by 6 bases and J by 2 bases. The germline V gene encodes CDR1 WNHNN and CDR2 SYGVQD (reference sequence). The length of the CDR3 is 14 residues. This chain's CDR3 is CASRRGLNTGELFF. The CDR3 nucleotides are TGCGCCAGCAGGCGGGGACTAAACACCGGGGAGCTGTTTTTT.

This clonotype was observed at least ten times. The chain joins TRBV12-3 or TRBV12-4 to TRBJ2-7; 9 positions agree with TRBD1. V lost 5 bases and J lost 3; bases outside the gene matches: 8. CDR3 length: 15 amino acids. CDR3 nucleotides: TGTGCCAGCAGTCCCCCCGGGACAGGGCGCTACGAGCAGTACTTC. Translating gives CASSPPGTGRYEQYF.

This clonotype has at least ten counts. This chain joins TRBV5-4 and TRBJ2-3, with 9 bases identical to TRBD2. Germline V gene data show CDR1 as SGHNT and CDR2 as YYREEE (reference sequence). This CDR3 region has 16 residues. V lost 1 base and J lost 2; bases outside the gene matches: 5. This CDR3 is CASSLWLAGNTDTQYF. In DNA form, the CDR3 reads TGTGCCAGCAGCTTGTGGCTAGCGGGAAACACAGATACGCAGTATTTT.

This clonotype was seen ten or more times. The CDR3 nucleotides are TGTGCCTGGAGGGATCATGGGGCCAACGTCCTGACTTTC. It encodes CAWRDHGANVLTF. The chain carries TRBV30 and TRBJ2-6; D is undetermined. Trimming left V 3 bases short and J 3 bases short, with 6 bases between. The CDR3 is 13 amino acids. Germline V lookup: CDR1 GTSNPN, CDR2 SVGIG (reference sequence).

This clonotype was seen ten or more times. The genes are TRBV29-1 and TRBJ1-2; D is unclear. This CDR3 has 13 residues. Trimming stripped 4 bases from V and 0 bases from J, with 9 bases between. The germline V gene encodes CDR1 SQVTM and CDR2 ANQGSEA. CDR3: CSVGVNSNYGYTF. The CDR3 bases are TGCAGCGTTGGAGTAAATTCTAACTATGGCTACACCTTC.

CDR3 nucleotides: TGTGCCAGCAGCAAGGATGGAGACGGCACAGATACGCAGTATTTT. Translated: CASSKDGDGTDTQYF. The rearrangement uses TRBV21-1 and TRBJ2-3. TRBV21-1 is shown as a pseudogene. The length of the CDR3 is 15 residues.

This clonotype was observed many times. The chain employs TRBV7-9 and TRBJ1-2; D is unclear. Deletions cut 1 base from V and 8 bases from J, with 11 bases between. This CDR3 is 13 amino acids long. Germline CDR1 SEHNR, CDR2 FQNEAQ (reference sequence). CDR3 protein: CASSLEGTVGYTF. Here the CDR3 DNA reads TGTGCCAGCAGCTTAGAGGGAACGGTCGGCTACACCTTC. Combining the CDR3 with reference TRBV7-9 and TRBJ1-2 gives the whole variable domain DTGVSQNPRHKITKRGQNVTFRCDPISEHNRLYWYRQTLGQGPEFLTYFQNEAQLEKSRLLSDRFSAERPKGSFSTLEIQRTEQGDSAMYLCASSLEGTVGYTFGSGTRLTVV.

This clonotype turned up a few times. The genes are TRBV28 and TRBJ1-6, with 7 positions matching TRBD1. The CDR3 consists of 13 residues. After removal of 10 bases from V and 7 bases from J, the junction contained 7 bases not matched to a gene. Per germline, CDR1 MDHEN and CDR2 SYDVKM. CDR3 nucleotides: TGTGCCACCAACAGGGGAACCAATTCACCCCTCCACTTT. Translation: CATNRGTNSPLHF.

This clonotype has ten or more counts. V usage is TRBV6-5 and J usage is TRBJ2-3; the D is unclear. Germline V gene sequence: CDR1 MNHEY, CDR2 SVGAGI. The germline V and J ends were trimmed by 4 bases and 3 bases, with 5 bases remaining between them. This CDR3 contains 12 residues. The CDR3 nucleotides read TGTGCCAGCAGTTTGGGAACAGATACGCAGTATTTT. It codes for CASSLGTDTQYF.

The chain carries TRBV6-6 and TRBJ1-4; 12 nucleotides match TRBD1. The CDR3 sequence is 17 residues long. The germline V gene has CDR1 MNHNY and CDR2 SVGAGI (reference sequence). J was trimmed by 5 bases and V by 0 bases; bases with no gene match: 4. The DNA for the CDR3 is TGTGCCAGCAGTTACTCGCCGGGACAGGGGGCGAATGAAAAACTGTTTTTT. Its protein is CASSYSPGQGANEKLFF.

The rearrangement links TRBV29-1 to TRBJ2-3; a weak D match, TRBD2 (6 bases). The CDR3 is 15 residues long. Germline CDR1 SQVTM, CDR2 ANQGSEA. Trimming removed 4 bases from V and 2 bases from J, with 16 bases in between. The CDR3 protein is CSVASVGGITDTQYF. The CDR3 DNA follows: TGCAGCGTTGCGTCAGTAGGAGGGATCACAGATACGCAGTATTTT.

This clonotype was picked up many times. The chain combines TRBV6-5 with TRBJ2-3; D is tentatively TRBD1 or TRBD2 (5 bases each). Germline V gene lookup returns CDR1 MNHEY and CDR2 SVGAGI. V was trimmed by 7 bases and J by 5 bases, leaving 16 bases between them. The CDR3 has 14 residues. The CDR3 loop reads CASTLGRGGDTQYF. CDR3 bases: TGTGCCAGCACTCTCGGACGGGGCGGAGATACGCAGTATTTT.

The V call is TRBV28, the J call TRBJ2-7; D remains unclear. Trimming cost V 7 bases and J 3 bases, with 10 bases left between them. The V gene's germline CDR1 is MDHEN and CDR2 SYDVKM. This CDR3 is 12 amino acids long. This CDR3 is CASTAVGYEQYF. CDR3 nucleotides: TGTGCCAGCACCGCCGTGGGCTACGAGCAGTACTTC.

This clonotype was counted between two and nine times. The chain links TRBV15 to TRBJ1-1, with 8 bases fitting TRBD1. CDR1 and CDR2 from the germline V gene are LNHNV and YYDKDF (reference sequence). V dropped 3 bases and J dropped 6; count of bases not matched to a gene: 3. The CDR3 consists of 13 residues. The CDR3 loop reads CATSRIQGAEAFF. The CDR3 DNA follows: TGTGCCACCAGCAGGATACAGGGGGCTGAAGCTTTCTTT.

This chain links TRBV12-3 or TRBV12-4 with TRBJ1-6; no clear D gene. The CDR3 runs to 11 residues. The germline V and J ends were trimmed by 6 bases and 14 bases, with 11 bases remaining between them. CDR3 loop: CASSSGLSLHF. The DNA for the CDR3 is TGTGCCAGCAGCTCGGGTTTGTCCCTCCACTTT.

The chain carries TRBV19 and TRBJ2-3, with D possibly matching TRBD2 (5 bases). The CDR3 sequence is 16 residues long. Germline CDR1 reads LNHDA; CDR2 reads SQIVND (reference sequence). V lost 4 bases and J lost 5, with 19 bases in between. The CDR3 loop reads CASSTPAGPGRDTQYF. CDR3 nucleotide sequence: TGTGCCAGTAGTACCCCCGCCGGGCCGGGAAGAGATACGCAGTATTTT.

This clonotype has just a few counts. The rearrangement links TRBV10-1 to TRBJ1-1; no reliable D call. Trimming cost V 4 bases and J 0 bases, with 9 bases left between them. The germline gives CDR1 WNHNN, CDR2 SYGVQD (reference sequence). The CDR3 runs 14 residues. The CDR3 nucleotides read TGCGCCAGCAGTGTTAATCGGGTGAACACTGAAGCTTTCTTT. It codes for CASSVNRVNTEAFF.

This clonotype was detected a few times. The CDR3 region is CASNMDYRRTGELFF. The CDR3 region has the DNA TGCGCCAGCAATATGGACTACAGAAGGACCGGGGAGCTGTTTTTT. This sequence joins TRBV5-1 and TRBJ2-2; a possible D gene is TRBD2 (6 bases). The CDR3 sequence is 15 residues long. V lost 6 bases and J 5 bases, leaving 17 bases between the germline ends. Germline V lookup: CDR1 SGHRS, CDR2 YFSETQ.

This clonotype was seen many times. DNA of the CDR3: TGCGCCAGCAGGGAGGGGTATAGCAATCAGCCCCAGCATTTT. Translating it yields CASREGYSNQPQHF. The chain combines TRBV5-1 with TRBJ1-5, with D possibly matching TRBD1 (5 bases). This CDR3 comprises 14 residues. V gave up 5 bases and J gave up 0 bases, with 9 bases separating them. Germline V gene sequence: CDR1 SGHRS, CDR2 YFSETQ.

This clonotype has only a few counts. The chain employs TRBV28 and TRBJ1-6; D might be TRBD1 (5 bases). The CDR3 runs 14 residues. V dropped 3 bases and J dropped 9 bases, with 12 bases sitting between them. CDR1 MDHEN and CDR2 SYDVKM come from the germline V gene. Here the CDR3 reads CASSFPTDTSPLHF. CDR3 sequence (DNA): TGTGCCAGCAGTTTCCCGACAGATACTTCACCCCTCCACTTT.

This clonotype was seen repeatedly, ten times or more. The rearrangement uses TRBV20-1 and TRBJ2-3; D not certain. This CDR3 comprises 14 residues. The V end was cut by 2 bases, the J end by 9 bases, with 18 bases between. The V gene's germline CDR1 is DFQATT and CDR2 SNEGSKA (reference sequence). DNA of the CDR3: TGCAGTGCTAGACCCCTCCAACATAGCCAGACGCAGTATTTT. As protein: CSARPLQHSQTQYF.

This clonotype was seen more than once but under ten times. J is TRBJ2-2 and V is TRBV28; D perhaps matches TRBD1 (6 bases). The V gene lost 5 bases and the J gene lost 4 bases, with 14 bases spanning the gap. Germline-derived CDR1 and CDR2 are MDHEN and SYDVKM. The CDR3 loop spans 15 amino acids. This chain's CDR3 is CASSRQEVGTGELFF. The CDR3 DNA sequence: TGTGCCAGCAGTCGACAGGAGGTGGGCACCGGGGAGCTGTTTTTT. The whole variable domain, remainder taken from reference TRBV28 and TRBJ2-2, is DVKVTQSSRYLVKRTGEKVFLECVQDMDHENMFWYRQDPGLGLRLIYFSYDVKMKEKGDIPEGYSVSREKKERFSLILESASTNQTSMYLCASSRQEVGTGELFFGEGSRLTVL.